Following are 3 T cell receptor beta chains from one sample sequenced in a study of blood T cell repertoires in COVID-19. This table comes from immunoSEQ multiplex PCR, and its TCRdb copy is limited to in-frame clones, with some not included. Altogether a few hundred thousand clones are present, around 84% being singletons, with the ten largest covering approximately 4%. The material sequenced was PBMCs or T cells enriched from blood (not recorded which). All receptors come from a man aged 30 to 45 with acute COVID-19.

The V and J genes are TRBV24-1 and TRBJ1-5; D gene uncertain. Trimming pared 4 bases from V and 0 bases from J, leaving 9 bases between. Germline V CDR1 and CDR2: KGHDR, SFDVKD. The CDR3 sequence is 15 residues long. The CDR3 nucleotides read TGTGCCACCAGTGACTCCGGGAATAGCAATCAGCCCCAGCATTTT. The encoded protein is CATSDSGNSNQPQHF.

The table lists this clone with a count of one. One end of the junction fails to match germline, which may point to a read error. The chain has TRBV5-1 and TRBJ2-2; D may be TRBD2 (6 bases). The CDR3 runs to 16 residues. Looked up from germline, CDR1 is SGHRS and CDR2 is YFSETQ. The CDR3 sequence is CASSLVPGANTGELFF. The CDR3 bases are TGTGCCAGCAGCTTGGTCCCGGGGGCGAACACCGGGGAGCTGTTTTTT.

CDR3 bases: TGTGCCACCAGTGACGAGGGGGGGGGCACTGAAGCTTTCTTT. This translates into CATSDEGGGTEAFF. This chain joins TRBV24-1 and TRBJ1-1, with a weak D call TRBD1 (6 bases). From germline, CDR1 is KGHDR and CDR2 SFDVKD. Deletions cut 4 bases from V and 4 bases from J, with 12 bases between. The CDR3 loop spans 14 amino acids.